Following are 4 T cell receptor beta chains from one sample sequenced in a study of blood T cell repertoires in COVID-19. TCRdb keeps only in-frame clones here, not all; method: immunoSEQ multiplex PCR. Counted here are 200,000 to 250,000 clones, about nine tenths occurring once; the ten biggest clones make up roughly 2.5%. Sequenced material: peripheral blood. Receptors were obtained from a woman in her fifties or sixties with acute or convalescent COVID-19.

The V and J genes are TRBV7-9 and TRBJ1-1; 7 positions agree with TRBD1. This CDR3 region has 15 residues. Unmatched junction bases numbered 9, after V lost 5 bases and J lost 3 bases. Germline V CDR1 and CDR2: SEHNR, FQNEAQ (reference sequence). This CDR3 reads CASSLGQVRDTEAFF. The CDR3 nucleotides read TGTGCCAGCAGCCTCGGACAGGTCCGGGACACTGAAGCTTTCTTT.

Here the CDR3 reads CASSLGTSGGTDTQYF. As DNA, the CDR3 is TGTGCCAGCAGTTTGGGGACTAGCGGGGGCACAGATACGCAGTATTTT. The V gene is TRBV27, the J gene TRBJ2-3; 13 positions agree with TRBD2. The length of the CDR3 is 16 residues. V gave up 3 bases and J gave up 1 base; unmatched junction bases: 1. In germline, CDR1 is MNHEY, CDR2 SMNVEV (reference sequence).

J is TRBJ1-1 and V is TRBV3-1 (or the pseudogene TRBV3-2); the D gene is possibly TRBD1 (5 bases). Trimming stripped 1 base from V and 1 base from J, with 10 bases between. Germline V gene sequence: CDR1 LGHDT, CDR2 YNNKEL (reference sequence). The CDR3 totals 15 residues. CDR3 in DNA: TGTGCCAGCAGCCAAGTCACCAGGGAGAACACTGAAGCTTTCTTT. This encodes CASSQVTRENTEAFF.

DNA for the CDR3: TGTGCCAGCAGCCGGGGGACAGGAGCCTACGAGCAGTACTTC. Its translation is CASSRGTGAYEQYF. The chain links TRBV14 to TRBJ2-7; 8 bases line up with TRBD1. This CDR3 is 14 amino acids long. Germline CDR1 SGHDN, CDR2 FVKESK. The V segment lost 4 bases and the J segment 2 bases; nucleotides outside the gene matches: 4.